The 27 T cell receptor beta chains given below trace back to one sample, sequenced in a study of blood T cell repertoires in COVID-19. Assay used: immunoSEQ multiplex PCR; TCRdb lists only in-frame clones, some missing. The table shows 210,000 or so clones, with roughly 80% occurring only once. The source material was peripheral blood. The receptors here all came from a human donor in a cohort sampled during active COVID-19.

This rearrangement joins TRBV5-1 to TRBJ1-1; 7 positions agree with TRBD1. This CDR3 is 15 amino acids long. Per the germline V gene, CDR1 is SGHRS and CDR2 is YFSETQ. Germline trimming cut 4 bases from V and 4 bases from J; bases unmatched to any gene: 10. CDR3 region: CASSQRQGRGTEAFF. CDR3 sequence (DNA): TGCGCCAGCAGCCAAAGACAGGGAAGGGGCACTGAAGCTTTCTTT. Using reference TRBV5-1 and TRBJ1-1 for the parts outside the CDR3, the full variable domain is KAGVTQTPRYLIKTRGQQVTLSCSPISGHRSVSWYQQTPGQGLQFLFEYFSETQRNKGNFPGRFSGRQFSNSRSEMNVSTLELGDSALYLCASSQRQGRGTEAFFGQGTRLTVV.

The rearrangement uses TRBV12-3 or TRBV12-4 and TRBJ2-7; no clear D. Trimming took 3 bases from V and 5 from J, leaving 8 bases between them. This CDR3 is 12 amino acids long. CDR3 sequence (DNA): TGTGCCAGCAGTTTGTTGAGCGACGAGCAGTACTTC. It specifies CASSLLSDEQYF.

The gene calls are TRBV6-9 and TRBJ2-2; D might be TRBD2 (5 bases). There are 20 residues in the CDR3. Germline CDR1 and CDR2: MNHGY and SVAAGI. Trimming removed 0 bases at V and 0 bases at J, with 20 bases between. The CDR3 spells CASSYSLRPWTRANTGELFF. CDR3 bases: TGTGCCAGCAGTTATTCATTACGCCCTTGGACTCGCGCGAACACCGGGGAGCTGTTTTTT.

For this clone: Germline and junction disagree at one end, which may indicate a read error. CDR3 nucleotides: TGTGCCAGCAGGTTAACCCTCGGGAGCACAGATACGCAGTATTTT. As protein: CASRLTLGSTDTQYF. This chain links TRBV7-3 with TRBJ2-3; D remains ambiguous. Germline V gene lookup returns CDR1 SGHTA and CDR2 FQGTGA. The CDR3 is made up of 15 amino acids.

This clone was observed a handful of times. The chain links TRBV4-3 to TRBJ1-5, with TRBD1 matching 8 bases. The CDR3 is made up of 15 amino acids. Unmatched junction bases numbered 3, after V lost 0 bases and J lost 5 bases. Germline-derived CDR1 and CDR2 are LGHNA and YSLEER. CDR3 nucleotides: TGCGCCAGCAGCCAAGATACAGGGGGAGATCAGCCCCAGCATTTT. It specifies CASSQDTGGDQPQHF.

A single count supports this clone. This chain uses TRBV28 with TRBJ2-7, with 10 bases identical to TRBD2. J lost 3 bases, V lost 4 bases, and 6 bases had no gene match. The CDR3 loop spans 15 amino acids. CDR1 is MDHEN and CDR2 is SYDVKM in the germline V gene. As DNA, the CDR3 is TGTGCCAGCAGTTCCCCCTCTAGCGGGAGCTACGAGCAGTACTTC. It translates to CASSSPSSGSYEQYF.

The rearrangement links TRBV12-2 to TRBJ1-6. TRBV12-2 is a pseudogene segment. The CDR3 sequence is 16 residues long. CDR3 in amino acids: CASRLPSSTYNSPLHF. CDR3 in DNA: TGTGCAAGTCGCTTACCTTCGAGCACCTATAATTCACCCCTCCACTTT.

The V gene is TRBV28, the J gene TRBJ2-7; 8 bases agree with TRBD2. The CDR3 is 16 amino acids. Germline trimming cut 5 bases from V and 1 base from J; bases unmatched to any gene: 10. Germline assignment: CDR1 MDHEN and CDR2 SYDVKM. The CDR3 nucleotides read TGTGCCAGCAGTAGGGTTAGCGGGATGGGATCCTACGAGCAGTACTTC. This codes for CASSRVSGMGSYEQYF.

This clone showed up just once. The V and J genes are TRBV7-2 and TRBJ1-2; a weak D match, TRBD1 (6 bases). This CDR3 is built from 13 residues. Germline loops: CDR1 SGHTA, CDR2 FQGNSA. The V end was cut by 4 bases, the J end by 7 bases, with 13 bases between. The DNA of the CDR3 is TGTGCCAGCAGCTCACAAACAGGGCTTGGCTACACCTTC. This sequence encodes CASSSQTGLGYTF.

This clone was observed once. This chain connects TRBV9 to TRBJ2-2, with D possibly being TRBD2 (5 bases). The CDR3 length is 16 residues. CDR1 SGDLS and CDR2 YYNGEE come from the germline V gene. Trimming took off 3 bases at V and 5 bases at J, with 17 bases between the two ends. The CDR3, as DNA: TGTGCCAGCAGCGAAAGAGGGCCAGGCGTGACCGGGGAGCTGTTTTTT. Encoded protein: CASSERGPGVTGELFF.

The rearrangement uses TRBV7-2 and TRBJ2-6; a weak D match, TRBD1 (5 bases). CDR1 SGHTA and CDR2 FQGNSA come from the germline V gene. The CDR3 has 15 residues. V was cut by 1 base and J by 2 bases, with 6 bases left in between. CDR3 loop: CASSLGQPGANVLTF. CDR3 nucleotide sequence: TGTGCCAGCAGCTTAGGACAGCCTGGGGCCAACGTCCTGACTTTC. Filled out from reference TRBV7-2 and TRBJ2-6, the complete variable domain reads GAGVSQSPSNKVTEKGKDVELRCDPISGHTALYWYRQSLGQGLEFLIYFQGNSAPDKSGLPSDRFSAERTGGSVSTLTIQRTQQEDSAVYLCASSLGQPGANVLTFGAGSRLTVL.

This clone was found once. The chain employs TRBV11-1 and TRBJ2-2, with 7 nucleotides matching TRBD2. The CDR3 runs to 15 residues. Germline-derived CDR1 and CDR2 are SGHAT and FQDESV (reference sequence). The V gene end was trimmed by 8 bases and the J gene end by 2 bases; junction bases not matched to a gene: 8. The CDR3 DNA reads TGTGCCAGCTCCAGGGCGGGAGTCAACACCGGGGAGCTGTTTTTT. It specifies CASSRAGVNTGELFF.

Concerning this clone itself: A read error is likely here: a far larger clone is one base away. V gene TRBV11-1 combines with J gene TRBJ2-7; no reliable D call. Germline lookup yields CDR1 SGHAT and CDR2 FQDESV (reference sequence). The CDR3 is made up of 13 amino acids. The V end lost 3 bases, the J end lost 0 bases, and 6 bases lay between the germline ends. This chain's CDR3 is CASSLESSYEQYF. As DNA, the CDR3 is TGTGCCAGCAGCTTGGAGAGCTCCTACGAGCAGTACTTC.

The genes are TRBV7-8 and TRBJ1-4; 7 bases agree with TRBD1. Looked up from germline, CDR1 is SGHVS and CDR2 is FQNEAQ. V shed 5 bases, J shed 10 bases, and the junction held 13 bases outside the gene matches. The CDR3 totals 15 residues. For the CDR3, the DNA is TGTGCCAGCAGCCCCCGGGACAGCACGTCGAGAAAACTGTTTTTT. As protein: CASSPRDSTSRKLFF.

The rearrangement uses TRBV11-3 and TRBJ2-3; TRBD2 agrees at 15 bases. The germline V gene has CDR1 SGHNT and CDR2 YENEEA. This CDR3 contains 17 residues. The J segment lost 3 bases and the V segment lost 6 bases, leaving 7 bases of the junction unmatched. The CDR3 sequence is CASSPGLAGGPTDTQYF. CDR3 DNA: TGTGCCAGCAGTCCTGGACTAGCGGGAGGGCCAACAGATACGCAGTATTTT.

The chain couples TRBV29-1 to TRBJ2-7, with a tentative D call TRBD2 (6 bases). This CDR3 has 14 residues. Germline V CDR1 and CDR2: SQVTM, ANQGSEA. V was cut by 1 base and J by 0 bases, with 10 bases left in between. In DNA, the CDR3 is TGCAGCGTTGAAGTGCGGGGTGACTCCTACGAGCAGTACTTC. This codes for CSVEVRGDSYEQYF.

This clone turned up a few times. This chain joins TRBV11-1 and TRBJ2-1; 11 bases align to TRBD2. This CDR3 comprises 17 residues. V shed 0 bases and J 4 bases; nucleotides not matched to a gene: 5. Germline lookup yields CDR1 SGHAT and CDR2 FQDESV (reference sequence). CDR3 in amino acids: CASSLALGLAAYNEQFF. DNA of the CDR3: TGTGCCAGCAGCTTAGCGCTGGGACTAGCGGCTTACAATGAGCAGTTCTTC.

This chain connects TRBV28 to TRBJ1-1; D call uncertain. Trimming removed 8 bases from V and 7 bases from J, with 23 bases in between. The germline V gene encodes CDR1 MDHEN and CDR2 SYDVKM. CDR3 length: 15 amino acids. DNA for the CDR3: TGTGCCAGCTTTAACCTTCTCGGAGGGAGCGGTGAAGCTTTCTTT. Protein product: CASFNLLGGSGEAFF.

The CDR3 is CASTLAPQGAPGANVLTF. The CDR3 bases are TGTGCCAGCACCCTGGCCCCTCAGGGGGCGCCTGGGGCCAACGTCCTGACTTTC. The rearrangement joins TRBV28 to TRBJ2-6; TRBD1 aligns across 8 bases. Looked up from germline, CDR1 is MDHEN and CDR2 is SYDVKM. CDR3 size: 18 residues. Trimming removed 7 bases from V and 2 bases from J; junction bases left unmatched: 13.

This clone was detected many times. The chain employs TRBV28 and TRBJ2-7; 14 nucleotides line up with TRBD2. The CDR3 is 21 residues long. V lost 2 bases and J lost 6; bases outside the gene matches: 21. Per germline, CDR1 MDHEN and CDR2 SYDVKM. CDR3 sequence: CASSLHPGGDSGLAGVGEQYF. The CDR3 DNA sequence: TGTGCCAGCAGTTTACACCCAGGGGGCGATTCGGGACTAGCGGGAGTCGGCGAGCAGTACTTC.

The chain uses TRBV7-2 and TRBJ2-1, with 11 bases matching TRBD2. The CDR3 loop spans 15 amino acids. With V trimmed by 3 bases and J by 8 bases, 6 bases remained unmatched. CDR1 and CDR2 from the germline V gene are SGHTA and FQGNSA. The CDR3 coding sequence is TGTGCCAGCAGCTTCAGGGGGACTAGCGGCGATGAGCAGTTCTTC. It yields the protein CASSFRGTSGDEQFF.

This chain joins TRBV19 and TRBJ2-7, with 16 bases matching TRBD2. Germline CDR1 is LNHDA and CDR2 is SQIVND (reference sequence). This CDR3 has 17 residues. V trimming: 4 bases; J trimming: 7 bases; junction bases outside the gene matches: 10. The CDR3 loop is CASSTGLAGGRGGEQYF. DNA for the CDR3: TGTGCCAGTAGTACGGGACTAGCGGGAGGGCGCGGCGGGGAGCAGTACTTC.

This rearrangement joins TRBV28 to TRBJ1-6; 9 bases fit TRBD1. V shed 7 bases, J shed 7 bases, and the junction held 8 bases outside the gene matches. CDR1 MDHEN and CDR2 SYDVKM come from the germline V gene. This CDR3 region has 15 residues. The CDR3 bases are TGTGCCAGCAAATTCCCCGGGACAGGGAATTCACCCCTCCACTTT. Protein: CASKFPGTGNSPLHF.

The chain employs TRBV6-5 and TRBJ2-5, with 12 bases lining up with TRBD1. CDR3 length: 15 residues. Germline V gene data show CDR1 as MNHEY and CDR2 as SVGAGI. V was pared by 6 bases and J by 6 bases, with 8 bases of the junction left unmatched. CDR3 residues: CASSSWDRGQKTQYF. DNA for the CDR3: TGTGCCAGCAGCTCCTGGGACAGGGGGCAAAAGACCCAGTACTTC.

V gene TRBV9 combines with J gene TRBJ2-1, with 10 nucleotides matching TRBD2. V lost 4 bases to trimming and J lost 5 bases; unmatched junction nucleotides: 6. CDR1 and CDR2 (germline): SGDLS, YYNGEE. The CDR3 sequence is 15 residues long. The CDR3 nucleotides read TGTGCCAGCAGCATTCGACTAGCGGGTAACAATGAGCAGTTCTTC. It translates to CASSIRLAGNNEQFF.

The rearrangement links TRBV7-7 to TRBJ2-1, with TRBD2 identical over 10 bases. The germline V gene encodes CDR1 SSHAT and CDR2 FNYEAQ (reference sequence). J was trimmed by 8 bases and V by 5 bases; bases with no gene match: 6. The CDR3 runs to 14 residues. DNA for the CDR3: TGTGCCAGCAGCCGAACCGGGACTAGCGATGAGCAGTTCTTC. It yields the protein CASSRTGTSDEQFF.

This CDR3 reads CAITGGTSYEQYF. The CDR3 DNA is TGTGCCATCACCGGAGGCACCTCCTACGAGCAGTACTTC. The J gene is TRBJ2-7, the V gene TRBV10-3, with D perhaps matching TRBD2 (5 bases). Trimming stripped 7 bases from V and 0 bases from J, with 10 bases between. Looked up from germline, CDR1 is ENHRY and CDR2 is SYGVKD. This CDR3 contains 13 residues.